These T cell receptor beta chains were read from a single sample in a study of post-analysis software for immune sequencing data. Using its own MiXCR run on the PCR reads, TCRdb lists one record per CDR3 protein. The sample yields roughly 620,000 distinct CDR3 sequences, 44% seen once. Sequencing input: blood. The source is a girl aged 5-17 years with multiple sclerosis. CDR3s include the opening cysteine and the closing phenylalanine or tryptophan. The D gene is left open where the match is weak. A row's size may be missing; if present it is once, few, many or a size class.

>-|TRBV27|TRBJ2-5|TRBD2
TGTGCCAGCACATTCTTCCCGACGGCGGGAGGGCAGAAAGAGACCCAGTACTTC
CASTFFPTAGGQKETQYF
>-|TRBV10-3|TRBJ2-5|-
TGTGCCATCAGTGAGTCGGCCCCGGCAGGGGAAGAGACCCAGTACTTC
CAISESAPAGEETQYF
>-|TRBV6-2/TRBV6-3|TRBJ2-2|-
TGTGCCAGCAGGCAGGGTGGTGGGGAGCTGTTTTTT
CASRQGGGELFF
>many|TRBV11-2|TRBJ2-7|-
TGTGCCAGCAGCAGGGGAGACGAGCAGTACTTC
CASSRGDEQYF
>-|TRBV7-9|TRBJ1-4|TRBD1
TGTGCCAGCAGAAATCTCTTACAGGGGGCTAATGAAAAACTGTTTTTT
CASRNLLQGANEKLFF
>-|TRBV13|TRBJ2-7|TRBD2
TGTGCCAGCAGCTTCCGACTAGCGGCCCTCTACGAGCAGTACTTC
CASSFRLAALYEQYF
>-|TRBV12-3/TRBV12-4|TRBJ2-1|TRBD1
TGTGCCAGCAGTTTAAGACAGGGAGTCGGCAATGAGCAGTTCTTC
CASSLRQGVGNEQFF
>-|TRBV9|TRBJ2-7|-
TGTGCCAGCAGCGCACTAGGGGACGGAACCTACGAGCAGTACTTC
CASSALGDGTYEQYF
>-|TRBV5-1|TRBJ2-4|TRBD2
TGCGCCAGCAGCTTCGGTAGCGGGGGGGCCAAAAACATTCAGTACTTC
CASSFGSGGAKNIQYF
>-|TRBV7-2|TRBJ2-7|-
TGTGCCAGCAGCTTAATACAGGGTCACGAGCAGTACTTC
CASSLIQGHEQYF
>-|TRBV20-1|TRBJ2-7|-
TGCAGTGCTAGAGACGGGGAGTCCTACGAGCAGTACTTC
CSARDGESYEQYF
>once|TRBV6-4|TRBJ2-2|-
TGTGCCAGCAGTAATAGCGCGAACACCGGGGAGCTGTTTTTT
CASSNSANTGELFF
>few|TRBV6-5|TRBJ2-7|-
TGTGCCAGCGTACAAACGAGCTCCTACGAGCAGTACTTC
CASVQTSSYEQYF
>-|TRBV29-1|TRBJ1-4|TRBD1
TGCAGCGTTACGGGACAGGGGGCAACTAATGAAAAACTGTTTTTT
CSVTGQGATNEKLFF
>-|TRBV9|TRBJ2-7|-
TGTGCCAGCAGCAAGGGTAATCAGTACGAGCAGTACTTC
CASSKGNQYEQYF
>few|TRBV7-2|TRBJ2-7|TRBD2
TGTGCCAGCAGGGCCGGGACTAGCGGGACTCACGAGCAGTACTTC
CASRAGTSGTHEQYF
>-|TRBV29-1|TRBJ2-6|-
TGCAGCGTCGATGACAATCTGGGGGCCAACGTCCTGACTTTC
CSVDDNLGANVLTF
>-|TRBV24-1|TRBJ2-3|-
TGTGCCACCAGTGATTTGACAGGAGGGACAGATACGCAGTATTTT
CATSDLTGGTDTQYF
>-|TRBV29-1|TRBJ1-2|-
TGCAGCGTTGAAGATTTGGGGGTGGCTGGCTACACCTTC
CSVEDLGVAGYTF
>few|TRBV7-9|TRBJ2-7|TRBD1
TGTGCCAGCAGCTTAGGTGGGACAGGGGACGAGCAGTACTTC
CASSLGGTGDEQYF
>few|TRBV5-6|TRBJ2-1|TRBD2
TGTGCCAGCAGCTTGGTCGGGGAGGGCTACAATGAGCAGTTCTTC
CASSLVGEGYNEQFF
>-|TRBV12-5|TRBJ1-2|TRBD1
TGTGCTAGTGCCATGGACAGGGATGGCTACACCTTC
CASAMDRDGYTF